This passage covers 5 T cell receptor beta chains from one sample sequenced in a study of blood T cell repertoires in COVID-19 (dated by TCRdb to the early 2020s). Library preparation employed the immunoSEQ multiplex PCR assay. Not all clones reach the TCRdb copy of this immuneACCESS table, which keeps in-frame sequences only. Checked studies attribute under half of the gap to unresolved V genes and leave the rest unexplained. In all, the sample holds about 100,000 clones, and 85% of those were seen once. The top ten constitute more than 10% of the sample. Sequenced input: peripheral blood. The receptors here all came from a human donor in a cohort sampled during active COVID-19.

The rearrangement links TRBV6-5 to TRBJ1-1; the match to TRBD1 covers 7 bases. This CDR3 is built from 13 residues. After removal of 5 bases from V and 11 bases from J, the junction contained 11 bases not matched to a gene. Germline V gives CDR1 MNHEY, CDR2 SVGAGI. The CDR3 is CASSKNSDRAAFF. CDR3 DNA: TGTGCCAGCAGTAAAAACTCAGACAGGGCGGCTTTCTTT.

As concerns this clone: The germline gene is not matched at one end of the junction; a read error may be the cause. The chain uses TRBV6-2 or TRBV6-3 and TRBJ2-7; D is perhaps TRBD2 (5 bases). This CDR3 is built from 12 residues. The V gene's germline CDR1 is MNHEY and CDR2 SVGEGT. This CDR3 is CASSYSDGVRNF. CDR3 nucleotide sequence: TGTGCCAGCAGTTACTCCGACGGGGTGCGGAACTTC.

The CDR3 bases are TGTGCCAGCAGCCACAGGCCCTCTGGGGCCAACGTCCTGACTTTC. Protein product: CASSHRPSGANVLTF. The chain uses TRBV3-1 (or the pseudogene TRBV3-2) and TRBJ2-6, with D unresolved. The CDR3 runs to 15 residues. Trimming took 3 bases from V and 0 from J, leaving 6 bases between them. CDR1 LGHDT and CDR2 YNNKEL come from the germline V gene (reference sequence).

V and J are TRBV6-5 and TRBJ1-2; 7 positions match TRBD1. CDR1 MNHEY and CDR2 SVGAGI come from the germline V gene. Germline trimming cut 0 bases from V and 7 bases from J; bases unmatched to any gene: 8. The CDR3 extends over 15 amino acids. The CDR3 spells CASSYSGQGGFGYTF. In nucleotides, the CDR3 is TGTGCCAGCAGTTACTCGGGGCAGGGGGGTTTTGGCTACACCTTC.

This clone was counted between two and nine times. The genes are TRBV6-5 and TRBJ1-5, with 9 bases that match TRBD1. The ends lost 6 bases at V and 6 bases at J; junction bases unmatched: 9. Germline values: CDR1 MNHEY, CDR2 SVGAGI. The CDR3 is made up of 15 amino acids. In nucleotides, the CDR3 is TGTGCCAGCAGGGGACAGGGCGGGTTAGGTCAGCCCCAGCATTTT. This codes for CASRGQGGLGQPQHF.